These T cell receptor beta chains were read from a single sample in a study of blood T cell repertoires in COVID-19. Profiling relied on immunoSEQ multiplex PCR, and the TCRdb table lists in-frame clones only, not all of them. The sample records about 88,000 clones, about 85% being singletons. Specimen: peripheral blood. The source is a woman aged 65 to 85 with acute or convalescent COVID-19. Each CDR3 is given with its conserved first and last residue. A D gene is named only where the DNA matches it firmly. Rows give clone size only sometimes, using once, few, many, or a class for an expanded clone.

J gene | D gene | V gene | clone size | CDR3 length | CDR3 DNA | CDR3 protein
TRBJ2-5 | NA | TRBV9 | NA | 15 | TGTGCCAGCAGCGTAGGGGCCAGAAACCAAGAGACCCAGTACTTC | CASSVGARNQETQYF
TRBJ2-5 | TRBD2 | TRBV11-3 | NA | 17 | TGTGCCAGCAGCCGCATCACTAGCGGAGGTTCACGGGAGACCCAGTACTTC | CASSRITSGGSRETQYF
TRBJ1-6 | TRBD1 | TRBV28 | NA | 14 | TGTGCCAGCACCCAAGGGACAGGCGGTTCACCCCTCCACTTT | CASTQGTGGSPLHF
TRBJ1-1 | TRBD1 | TRBV27 | once | 14 | TGTGCCAGCAGGATGCAGGGGGTTGTGGCTGAAGCTTTCTTT | CASRMQGVVAEAFF
TRBJ1-2 | NA | TRBV25-1 | NA | 12 | TGTGCCAGCACAGACAGCTACTATGGCTACACCTTC | CASTDSYYGYTF
TRBJ2-6 | NA | TRBV19 | NA | 17 | TGTGCCAGTAGTATAGATCTCCCCGGGTCTGGGGCCAACGTCCTGACTTTC | CASSIDLPGSGANVLTF
TRBJ1-4 | NA | TRBV4-3 | NA | 16 | TGCGCCAGCAGCCAAGAACGACGGGATCAGAATGAAAAACTGTTTTTT | CASSQERRDQNEKLFF
TRBJ2-2 | TRBD1 | TRBV29-1 | NA | 15 | TGCAGCGTTGACGGACAGGGAGGTAACACCGGGGAGCTGTTTTTT | CSVDGQGGNTGELFF
TRBJ2-1 | NA | TRBV2 | NA | 12 | TGTGCCAGCATAGCGACACACAATGAGCAGTTCTTC | CASIATHNEQFF
TRBJ2-1 | TRBD2 | TRBV2 | NA | 19 | TGTGCCAGCAGTGAAAGGGGACTAGCGGTTGACGCCTCCTACAATGAGCAGTTCTTC | CASSERGLAVDASYNEQFF
TRBJ2-3 | TRBD2 | TRBV7-8 | NA | 14 | TGTGCCAGCAGCCGAGGACTAGCAAGAGATACGCAGTATTTT | CASSRGLARDTQYF
TRBJ2-1 | TRBD2 | TRBV19 | NA | 13 | TGTGCCAGTAGTCCAATAGCGGGAGTCGAGCAGTTCTTC | CASSPIAGVEQFF
TRBJ1-4 | TRBD1 | TRBV5-6 | NA | 15 | TGTGCCAGCAGCCCCTCCCGGACAGGGAAGGAAAAACTGTTTTTT | CASSPSRTGKEKLFF
TRBJ2-1 | NA | TRBV5-1 | NA | 17 | TGCGCCAGCAGTGGCCAAAATACAGGTTACTCCTACAATGAGCAGTTCTTC | CASSGQNTGYSYNEQFF
TRBJ1-4 | NA | TRBV23-1 | NA | 15 | TGCGCCAGCAGTCAATGGATCGGGAAGAATGAAAAACTGTTTTTT | CASSQWIGKNEKLFF
TRBJ1-4 | NA | TRBV30 | NA | 11 | TGTGCCTGGAACGCGGGGGGAAAACTGTTTTTT | CAWNAGGKLFF
TRBJ1-4 | NA | TRBV3-1/TRBV3-2 | NA | 15 | TGTGCCAGCAGCCAACCTTCAGGGTCTAATGAAAAACTGTTTTTT | CASSQPSGSNEKLFF
TRBJ1-5 | NA | TRBV6-5 | NA | 13 | TGTGCCAGCACCAACGGAGGGAATCAGCCCCAGCATTTT | CASTNGGNQPQHF
TRBJ1-2 | NA | TRBV7-9 | NA | 15 | TGTGCCAGCAGCTTAGGAGGGAGTAGAGGGTATGGCTACACCTTC | CASSLGGSRGYGYTF
TRBJ2-1 | TRBD2 | TRBV7-2 | NA | 16 | TGTGCCAGCAGCTTATTCCGGCGGGAGTTGAGCAATGAGCAGTTCTTC | CASSLFRRELSNEQFF
TRBJ1-2 | TRBD1 | TRBV5-1 | NA | 14 | TGCGCCAGCAGCTTGGGACAGGGGGTGGATGGCTACACCTTC | CASSLGQGVDGYTF
TRBJ2-2 | NA | TRBV7-8 | NA | 15 | TGTGCCAGCAAGATACCTATCACGAACACCGGGGAGCTGTTTTTT | CASKIPITNTGELFF
TRBJ1-4 | TRBD1 | TRBV5-1 | NA | 16 | TGCGCCAGCAGCTTGGGGGGACAGGGGTCTAATGAAAAACTGTTTTTT | CASSLGGQGSNEKLFF
TRBJ2-2 | NA | TRBV27 | many | 15 | TGTGCCAGCAGTCAACGGGAGTCTACTCAGGGGGAGCTGTTTTTT | CASSQRESTQGELFF
TRBJ2-5 | NA | TRBV7-2 | NA | 14 | TGTGCCAGCAGCTTATGGGCAGGGCAAGAGACCCAGTACTTC | CASSLWAGQETQYF
TRBJ2-1 | TRBD2 | TRBV7-9 | NA | 14 | TGTGCCAGCAGCTCCGGGACTAGCGGGATTGAGCAGTTCTTC | CASSSGTSGIEQFF
TRBJ1-6 | TRBD1 | TRBV16 | once | 15 | TGTGCCAGCAGCCAATCAGGGACAGGAGGTTCACCCCTCCACTTT | CASSQSGTGGSPLHF
TRBJ2-1 | TRBD1 | TRBV12-3/TRBV12-4 | NA | 12 | TGTGCCACCCGGGACAGCTACAATGAGCAGTTCTTC | CATRDSYNEQFF
TRBJ2-5 | NA | TRBV7-2 | NA | 15 | TGTGCCAGCAGCTTAGGGCTGAACCCAGGGGAGACCCAGTACTTC | CASSLGLNPGETQYF
TRBJ1-2 | NA | TRBV5-1 | NA | 15 | TGCGCCAGCAGCTTGGACAGGCCTCCGTCCTATGGCTACACCTTC | CASSLDRPPSYGYTF
TRBJ2-1 | TRBD1 | TRBV7-9 | NA | 16 | TGTGCCAGCAGCCCAGGCGGGACAGGACTCTACAATGAGCAGTTCTTC | CASSPGGTGLYNEQFF
TRBJ1-1 | TRBD1 | TRBV11-2 | few | 16 | TGTGCCAGCAGCTTAGACGGGACAGGGGGGTACACTGAAGCTTTCTTT | CASSLDGTGGYTEAFF
TRBJ2-3 | TRBD2 | TRBV30 | NA | 16 | TGTGCCTGGAGTGTACTTAGCGGGGGAGGCGGGGATACGCAGTATTTT | CAWSVLSGGGGDTQYF
TRBJ1-5 | NA | TRBV28 | few | 15 | TGTGCCAGCAGACCACCCGACAGCATCAATCAGCCCCAGCATTTT | CASRPPDSINQPQHF
TRBJ2-1 | NA | TRBV12-3/TRBV12-4 | NA | 12 | TGTGCCAGCAGTTTAGTTGTCTATGAGCAGTTCTTC | CASSLVVYEQFF
TRBJ1-2 | NA | TRBV2 | NA | 12 | TGTGCCAGCAGTGAACGTGACTATGGCTACACCTTC | CASSERDYGYTF
TRBJ2-2 | TRBD2 | TRBV29-1 | NA | 15 | TGCAGCGTCGAGGGACTAGCGCAGAACACCGGGGAGCTGTTTTTT | CSVEGLAQNTGELFF
TRBJ1-3 | NA | TRBV28 | NA | 15 | TGTGCCAGCAGTTTTTCCGGGAGCTCTGGAAACACCATATATTTT | CASSFSGSSGNTIYF
TRBJ2-3 | NA | TRBV6-6 | NA | 14 | TGTGCCAGCAGTCCCGGTGTCCCTACAGATACGCAGTATTTT | CASSPGVPTDTQYF
TRBJ1-5 | TRBD1 | TRBV20-1 | NA | 15 | TGCAGTGCTAGTGCAGGGGGCCGGATGAATCAGCCCCAGCATTTT | CSASAGGRMNQPQHF
TRBJ1-1 | TRBD1 | TRBV5-1 | NA | 15 | TGCGCCAGCAGCTTGGTGGGACAGATGAACACTGAAGCTTTCTTT | CASSLVGQMNTEAFF
TRBJ2-3 | NA | TRBV7-9 | NA | 12 | TGTGCCAGCAGCTTCGACAGGAATACGCAGTATTTT | CASSFDRNTQYF
TRBJ2-2 | NA | TRBV19 | NA | 15 | TGTGCCAGTAGAACCGGGCCAGGGTATCCCGGGGAGCTGTTTTTT | CASRTGPGYPGELFF
TRBJ2-1 | NA | TRBV10-2 | NA | 18 | TGCGCCAGCAGTGAGTTAGGGCGCGGTGGGCCAGACGGGGACAAGCAGTTCTTC | CASSELGRGGPDGDKQFF